The clone carrying this T cell receptor beta chain was seen at least ten times. Its target is not known. Whole-study findings and limits: Tumor Treg TCRs overlapped most with tumor naive CD4+ cells.

Memory CD4+ cells were defined as CD4+CD45RO+CD25-. Full-length variable regions came from constant-region reverse primers plus semi-nested Nested Universal Primer A PCR. TCRdb ran MiXCR on the 5' RACE reads and lists one entry per CDR3 protein. The table lists several thousand distinct CDR3 sequences, approximately 15% of them singletons, with about 3.7% in the top ten. The CDR3 has 11 residues. Germline lookup yields CDR1 MNHNS and CDR2 SASEGT. V lost 4 bases and J 7 bases, leaving 8 bases between the germline ends. The rearrangement uses TRBV6-1 and TRBJ2-7, with unresolved D. Input material: memory CD4+ T cells sorted from blood. Subset given: memory CD4+ T cells, CD4+CD45RO+CD25-. This receptor was identified in a female donor with breast cancer. Here the CDR3 DNA reads TGTGCCAGCAGTGTACAGTGGGAGCAGTACTTC. Translated, it gives CASSVQWEQYF.